Listed here are 25 T cell receptor beta chains from one sample, sequenced in a study of identifying expanded T cells in peripheral blood. Data came from immunoSEQ multiplex PCR; TCRdb stores just in-frame clones and leaves some out. The sample includes 50,000 to 60,000 clones, 82% of them seen just once. The sequenced material came from blood. Receptor source: a person between 18 and 75 years old in good health.

V usage is TRBV5-4 and J usage is TRBJ2-7; 8 bases agree with TRBD1. The CDR3 consists of 15 residues. Germline V CDR1 and CDR2: SGHNT, YYREEE (reference sequence). Trimming took 2 bases from V and 4 from J; bases not matched to a gene: 8. The DNA of the CDR3 is TGTGCCAGCAGCTTCCGAGGGACAGGCCGGTACGAGCAGTACTTC. Protein product: CASSFRGTGRYEQYF.

This sequence joins TRBV7-2 and TRBJ1-6; 7 bases line up with TRBD1. Losses at the gene ends were 4 bases for V and 8 bases for J; bases not matched to a gene: 2. This CDR3 comprises 13 residues. Looked up from germline, CDR1 is SGHTA and CDR2 is FQGNSA. CDR3: CASSSGQYSPLHF. CDR3 in DNA: TGTGCCAGCAGCTCGGGACAGTATTCACCCCTCCACTTT.

V gene TRBV4-2 combines with J gene TRBJ1-2; 11 nucleotides match TRBD1. In germline, CDR1 is LGHNA, CDR2 YNFKEQ. J was trimmed by 8 bases and V by 5 bases; bases with no gene match: 10. This CDR3 contains 15 residues. The CDR3 bases are TGTGCCAGCAGCTTAGTGGGACAGGGGGTGCAGGGCTACACCTTC. This codes for CASSLVGQGVQGYTF.

The gene calls are TRBV9 and TRBJ2-2; D is possibly TRBD1 (5 bases). The CDR3 runs 16 residues. V shed 4 bases and J shed 6 bases, with 19 bases lying between them. Germline CDR1 reads SGDLS; CDR2 reads YYNGEE. The CDR3 nucleotides read TGTGCCAGCAGCCCTTCAGGGAAAATAATCTCCGGGGAGCTGTTTTTT. This sequence encodes CASSPSGKIISGELFF.

The V call is TRBV20-1, the J call TRBJ1-1; D is unresolved. In germline, CDR1 is DFQATT, CDR2 SNEGSKA (reference sequence). The CDR3 loop spans 10 amino acids. V was trimmed by 3 bases and J by 8 bases, leaving 7 bases between them. CDR3 sequence (DNA): TGCAGTGCTAGCAGGCCCGAAGCTTTCTTT. Protein: CSASRPEAFF.

The chain uses TRBV29-1 and TRBJ2-1; the D is unclear. Germline assignment: CDR1 SQVTM and CDR2 ANQGSEA. V dropped 1 base and J dropped 1 base, with 8 bases sitting between them. This CDR3 region has 14 residues. The CDR3 bases are TGCAGCGTTGAAGTTGGGGTATCCTACAATGAGCAGTTCTTC. Translated, it gives CSVEVGVSYNEQFF.

This chain connects TRBV11-3 to TRBJ2-2; D not resolved. The germline gives CDR1 SGHNT, CDR2 YENEEA. The CDR3 has 12 residues. Trimming shortened V by 1 base and J by 8 bases, and 5 bases separated the two germline ends. The CDR3 reads CASSLVVGELFF. The CDR3 DNA sequence: TGTGCCAGCAGCTTAGTTGTGGGGGAGCTGTTTTTT.

V and J are TRBV7-9 and TRBJ2-3; tentatively, D is TRBD2 (5 bases). Germline lookup yields CDR1 SEHNR and CDR2 FQNEAQ (reference sequence). V was clipped by 5 bases and J by 7 bases, with 16 bases between them. The CDR3 loop spans 14 amino acids. DNA for the CDR3: TGTGCCAGCAGCCTTAGGGCCGGCGGGTATACGCAGTATTTT. It is translated as CASSLRAGGYTQYF.

The rearrangement uses TRBV5-1 and TRBJ2-3; 8 bases match TRBD2. Trimming removed 0 bases from V and 7 bases from J; junction bases left unmatched: 10. The CDR3 contains 16 residues. CDR1 is SGHRS and CDR2 is YFSETQ in the germline V gene. CDR3 DNA: TGCGCCAGCAGCTTGGATCGAGGCGGGGGGATAAATACGCAGTATTTT. This sequence encodes CASSLDRGGGINTQYF.

The chain is built from TRBV9 and TRBJ2-1, with TRBD2 as a possible D gene (6 bases). V was clipped by 4 bases and J by 9 bases, with 23 bases between them. The germline V gene has CDR1 SGDLS and CDR2 YYNGEE. This CDR3 contains 16 residues. CDR3 amino acids: CASSPPADYPLVEQFF. In nucleotides, the CDR3 is TGTGCCAGCAGCCCACCGGCGGACTACCCCCTAGTTGAGCAGTTCTTC.

The chain has TRBV7-9 and TRBJ1-2; TRBD1 might be the D (5 bases). Germline CDR1 is SEHNR and CDR2 is FQNEAQ (reference sequence). This CDR3 region has 10 residues. V shed 6 bases and J shed 6 bases, with 5 bases lying between them. CDR3 sequence (DNA): TGTGCCAGCAGGGGGGATGGCTACACCTTC. Translating it yields CASRGDGYTF.

This chain joins TRBV2 and TRBJ2-1; D is unclear. The V gene's germline CDR1 is SNHLY and CDR2 FYNNEI. The CDR3 consists of 12 residues. Between the trimmed V and J ends, which lost 2 bases and 13 bases, there was a span of 12 bases. The CDR3 DNA sequence: TGTGCCAGCAGTGAATCCTGGGGTTCCCAGTTCTTC. Protein sequence: CASSESWGSQFF.

The gene calls are TRBV5-6 and TRBJ1-2, with 10 positions matching TRBD1. Per germline, CDR1 SGHDT and CDR2 YYEEEE. After removal of 2 bases from V and 8 bases from J, the junction contained 15 bases not matched to a gene. The CDR3 runs 17 residues. The DNA of the CDR3 is TGTGCCAGCAGCTTACCCGGGACAGGGGATAATAAGGACGGCTACACCTTC. Translated: CASSLPGTGDNKDGYTF. The variable domain in full, completed from reference TRBV5-6 and TRBJ1-2, reads DAGVTQSPTHLIKTRGQQVTLRCSPKSGHDTVSWYQQALGQGPQFIFQYYEEEERQRGNFPDRFSGHQFPNYSSELNVNALLLGDSALYLCASSLPGTGDNKDGYTFGSGTRLTVV.

The chain uses TRBV6-5 and TRBJ2-5; maybe TRBD2 (6 bases). V was trimmed by 8 bases and J by 5 bases, leaving 15 bases between them. There are 13 residues in the CDR3. Germline CDR1 and CDR2: MNHEY and SVGAGI. CDR3 loop: CASGRTFSETQYF. Here the CDR3 DNA reads TGTGCCAGCGGGAGGACTTTCTCGGAGACCCAGTACTTC.

The J gene is TRBJ1-1, the V gene TRBV5-1, with TRBD1 matching over 9 bases. This CDR3 region has 17 residues. The germline V gene encodes CDR1 SGHRS and CDR2 YFSETQ. J lost 2 bases, V lost 4 bases, and 12 bases had no gene match. CDR3 loop: CASSTGQGVGGNTEAFF. The CDR3 DNA reads TGCGCCAGCAGCACGGGACAGGGTGTCGGGGGAAACACTGAAGCTTTCTTT.

V and J are TRBV4-1 and TRBJ2-3; D is unresolved. The ends were cut back, 0 bases at V and 8 bases at J, with 12 bases in the middle. Germline CDR1 reads MGHRA; CDR2 reads YSYEKL. The CDR3 consists of 14 residues. CDR3 amino acids: CASSQDSKSGTQYF. The CDR3 DNA sequence: TGCGCCAGCAGCCAAGATAGTAAGTCGGGTACGCAGTATTTT.

The V and J genes are TRBV7-9 and TRBJ2-5, with 14 bases fitting TRBD2. CDR1 is SEHNR, CDR2 FQNEAQ, per germline (reference sequence). CDR3 size: 15 residues. The ends lost 6 bases at V and 5 bases at J; junction bases unmatched: 5. CDR3 amino acids: CASSRTSGGTETQYF. CDR3 bases: TGTGCCAGCAGTCGGACTAGCGGGGGGACGGAGACCCAGTACTTC.

The J gene is TRBJ2-5, the V gene TRBV11-2; 7 bases align to TRBD1. J was trimmed by 6 bases and V by 0 bases; bases with no gene match: 19. Germline V gene sequence: CDR1 SGHAT, CDR2 FQNNGV. This CDR3 region has 19 residues. CDR3 in amino acids: CASSLDDMELRGRLKTQYF. In DNA, the CDR3 is TGTGCCAGCAGCTTAGACGATATGGAGTTAAGGGGGCGCCTGAAGACCCAGTACTTC.

The chain joins TRBV6-1 to TRBJ2-5; 11 bases fit TRBD2. The CDR3 loop spans 15 amino acids. V lost 6 bases and J lost 5; bases outside the gene matches: 8. CDR1 is MNHNS and CDR2 is SASEGT in the germline V gene. For the CDR3, the DNA is TGTGCCAGCAGATCCGGGACTAGCGGCCAGGAGACCCAGTACTTC. This sequence encodes CASRSGTSGQETQYF.

The gene calls are TRBV7-2 and TRBJ2-2; the D gene is possibly TRBD1 (5 bases). Trimming left V 11 bases short and J 6 bases short, with 13 bases between. The length of the CDR3 is 12 residues. CDR1 and CDR2 (germline): SGHTA, FQGNSA. The CDR3 bases are TGTGCCGAGCAGCAGGGCGCCGGGGAGCTGTTTTTT. Protein product: CAEQQGAGELFF. Using reference TRBV7-2 and TRBJ2-2 for the parts outside the CDR3, the full variable domain is GAGVSQSPSNKVTEKGKDVELRCDPISGHTALYWYRQSLGQGLEFLIYFQGNSAPDKSGLPSDRFSAERTGGSVSTLTIQRTQQEDSAVYLCAEQQGAGELFFGEGSRLTVL.

The chain has TRBV7-9 and TRBJ2-5; no clear D gene. V shed 1 base and J shed 5 bases, with 8 bases lying between them. Looked up from germline, CDR1 is SEHNR and CDR2 is FQNEAQ (reference sequence). The CDR3 has 13 amino acids. CDR3 nucleotide sequence: TGTGCCAGCAGCTTAGTCTACCCCGAGACCCAGTACTTC. It yields the protein CASSLVYPETQYF.

The genes are TRBV27 and TRBJ2-1; 9 bases map to TRBD1. This CDR3 has 15 amino acids. The ends lost 4 bases at V and 8 bases at J; junction bases unmatched: 9. The germline gives CDR1 MNHEY, CDR2 SMNVEV (reference sequence). The DNA for the CDR3 is TGTGCCAGCAGTTCCCGGGACAGGGCTTTCGATGAGCAGTTCTTC. Translated, it gives CASSSRDRAFDEQFF.

The rearrangement joins TRBV11-2 to TRBJ2-7; 9 bases are shared with TRBD1. The CDR3 extends over 15 amino acids. Germline V CDR1 and CDR2: SGHAT, FQNNGV. V was pared by 4 bases and J by 7 bases, with 11 bases of the junction left unmatched. The CDR3 region is CASSSIPGQGTEQYV. The DNA for the CDR3 is TGTGCCAGCAGCTCTATACCGGGACAGGGAACAGAGCAGTACGTC.

The chain uses TRBV18 and TRBJ1-4; D is uncertain. The germline gives CDR1 KGHSH, CDR2 LQKENI. The CDR3 runs to 13 residues. The ends were cut back, 3 bases at V and 8 bases at J, with 10 bases in the middle. The CDR3 DNA sequence: TGTGCCAGCTCACCCCTCGAGGGCGAAAAACTGTTTTTT. This encodes CASSPLEGEKLFF.

This chain joins TRBV7-9 and TRBJ2-7; TRBD2 might be the D (6 bases). The ends were cut back, 1 base at V and 3 bases at J, with 10 bases in the middle. The CDR3 runs 14 residues. The germline V gene has CDR1 SEHNR and CDR2 FQNEAQ (reference sequence). CDR3 nucleotides: TGTGCCAGCAGCTTAGAGGGAGGCATCTACGAGCAGTACTTC. Amino acid sequence: CASSLEGGIYEQYF.